A single sample is the source of the 3 T cell receptor beta chains below, sequenced in a study of response to subunit inactivated influenza vaccine. MiXCR, run by TCRdb on the RT-PCR reads, gives a single entry per CDR3 protein. The sample holds about 620,000 distinct CDR3 sequences, 10% to 15% seen once. Sequenced material: PBMCs from blood, taken on the day of vaccination. All receptors come from a man in his forties or fifties who received an inactivated influenza vaccine.

This clonotype occurred many times. The chain employs TRBV11-3 and TRBJ2-7; no firm D call. The CDR3 is made up of 15 amino acids. CDR1 is SGHNT and CDR2 is YENEEA in the germline V gene. Trimming removed 1 base from V and 0 bases from J, with 10 bases in between. The CDR3 sequence: CASSLGGRNSYEQYF. CDR3 nucleotides: TGTGCCAGCAGCTTAGGCGGACGGAACTCCTACGAGCAGTACTTC. Looking up the rest from reference TRBV11-3 and TRBJ2-7 gives the full variable domain: EAGVVQSPRYKIIEKKQPVAFWCNPISGHNTLYWYLQNLGQGPELLIRYENEEAVDDSQLPKDRFSAERLKGVDSTLKIQPAELGDSAVYLCASSLGGRNSYEQYFGPGTRLTVT.

This clonotype appeared many times. The chain combines TRBV7-9 with TRBJ2-7; D is perhaps TRBD1 or TRBD2 (5 bases each). V gave up 5 bases and J gave up 3 bases, with 8 bases separating them. This CDR3 contains 12 residues. Germline values: CDR1 SEHNR, CDR2 FQNEAQ (reference sequence). The CDR3 reads CASSRDGYEQYF. The DNA for the CDR3 is TGTGCCAGCAGCCGGGACGGCTACGAGCAGTACTTC.

This clonotype was seen a few times. This chain joins TRBV7-8 and TRBJ2-3; tentative D call: TRBD1 (6 bases). From germline, CDR1 is SGHVS and CDR2 FQNEAQ. CDR3 length equals 12 residues. Trimming shortened V by 5 bases and J by 6 bases, and 9 bases separated the two germline ends. The CDR3 DNA is TGTGCCAGCAGCCCCGGACAGGATACGCAGTATTTT. Amino acid sequence: CASSPGQDTQYF. Combining the CDR3 with reference TRBV7-8 and TRBJ2-3 gives the whole variable domain GAGVSQSPRYKVAKRGQDVALRCDPISGHVSLFWYQQALGQGPEFLTYFQNEAQLDKSGLPSDRFFAERPEGSVSTLKIQRTQQEDSAVYLCASSPGQDTQYFGPGTRLTVL.